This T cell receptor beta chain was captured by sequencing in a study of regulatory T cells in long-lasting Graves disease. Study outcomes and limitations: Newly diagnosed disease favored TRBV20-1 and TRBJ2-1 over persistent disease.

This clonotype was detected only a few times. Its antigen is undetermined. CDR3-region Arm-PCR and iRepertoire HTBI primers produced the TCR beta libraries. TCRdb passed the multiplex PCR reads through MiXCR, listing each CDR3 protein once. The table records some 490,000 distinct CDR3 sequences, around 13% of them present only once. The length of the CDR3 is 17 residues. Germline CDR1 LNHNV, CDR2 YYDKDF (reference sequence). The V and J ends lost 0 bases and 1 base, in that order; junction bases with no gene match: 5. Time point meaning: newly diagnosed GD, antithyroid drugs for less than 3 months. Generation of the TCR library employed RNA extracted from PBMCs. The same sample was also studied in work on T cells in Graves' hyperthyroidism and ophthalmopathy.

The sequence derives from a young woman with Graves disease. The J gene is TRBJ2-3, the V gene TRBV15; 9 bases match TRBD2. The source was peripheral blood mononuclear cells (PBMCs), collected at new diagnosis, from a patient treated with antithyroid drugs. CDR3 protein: CATSRDYTSGRTDTQYF. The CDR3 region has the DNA TGTGCCACCAGCAGAGACTACACTAGCGGGCGCACAGATACGCAGTATTTT.